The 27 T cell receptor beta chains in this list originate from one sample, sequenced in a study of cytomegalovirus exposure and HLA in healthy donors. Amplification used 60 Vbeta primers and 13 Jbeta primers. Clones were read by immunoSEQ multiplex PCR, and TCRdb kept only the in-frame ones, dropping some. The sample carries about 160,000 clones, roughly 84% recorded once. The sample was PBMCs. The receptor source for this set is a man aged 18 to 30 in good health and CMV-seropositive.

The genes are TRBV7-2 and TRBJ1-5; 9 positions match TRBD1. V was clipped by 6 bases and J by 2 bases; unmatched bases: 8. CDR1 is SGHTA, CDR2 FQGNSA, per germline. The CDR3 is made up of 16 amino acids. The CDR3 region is CASSYPGQGGNQPQHF. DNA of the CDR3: TGTGCCAGCAGTTACCCGGGACAGGGTGGCAATCAGCCCCAGCATTTT.

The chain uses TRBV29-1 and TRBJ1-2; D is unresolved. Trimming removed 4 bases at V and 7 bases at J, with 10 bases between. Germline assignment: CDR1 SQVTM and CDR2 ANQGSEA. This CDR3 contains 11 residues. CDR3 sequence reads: CSVGSEGGYTF. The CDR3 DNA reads TGCAGCGTTGGCTCCGAGGGTGGCTACACCTTC.

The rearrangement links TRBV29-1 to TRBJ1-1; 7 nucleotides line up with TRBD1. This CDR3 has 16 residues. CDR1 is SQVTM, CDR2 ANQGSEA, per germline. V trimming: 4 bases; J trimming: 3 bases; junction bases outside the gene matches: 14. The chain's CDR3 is CSVGTGRGLYYTEAFF. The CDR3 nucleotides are TGCAGCGTTGGGACAGGAAGAGGGCTTTATTACACTGAAGCTTTCTTT.

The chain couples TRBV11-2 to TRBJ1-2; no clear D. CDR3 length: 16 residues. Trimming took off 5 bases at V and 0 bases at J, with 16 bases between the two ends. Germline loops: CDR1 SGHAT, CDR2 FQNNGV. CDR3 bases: TGTGCCAGCAGCCTCGTCTTCCGGAGCCCTAACTATGGCTACACCTTC. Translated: CASSLVFRSPNYGYTF.

CDR3 region: CASSVVSDQETQYF. The CDR3 DNA follows: TGCGCCAGCAGCGTCGTTAGCGACCAAGAGACCCAGTACTTC. J is TRBJ2-5 and V is TRBV5-1, with TRBD2 as a possible D gene (5 bases). Trimming left V 4 bases short and J 0 bases short, with 10 bases between. The germline V gene encodes CDR1 SGHRS and CDR2 YFSETQ. The CDR3 runs to 14 residues.

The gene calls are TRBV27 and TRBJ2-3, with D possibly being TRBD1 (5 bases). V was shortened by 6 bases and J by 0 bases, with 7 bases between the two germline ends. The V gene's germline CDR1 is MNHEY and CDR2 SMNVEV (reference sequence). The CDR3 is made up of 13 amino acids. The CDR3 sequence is CASRTASTDTQYF. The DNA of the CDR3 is TGTGCCAGCAGGACAGCTAGCACAGATACGCAGTATTTT.

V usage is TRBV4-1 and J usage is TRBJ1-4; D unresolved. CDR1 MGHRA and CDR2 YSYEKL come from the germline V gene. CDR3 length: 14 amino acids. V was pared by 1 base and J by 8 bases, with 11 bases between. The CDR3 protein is CASSQGLGLEKLFF. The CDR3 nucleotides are TGCGCCAGCAGCCAAGGTTTAGGACTGGAAAAACTGTTTTTT.

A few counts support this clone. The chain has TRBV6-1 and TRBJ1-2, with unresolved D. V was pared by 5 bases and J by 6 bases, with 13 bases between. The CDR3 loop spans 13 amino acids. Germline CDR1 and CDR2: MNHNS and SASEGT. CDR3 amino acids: CASSPLGVHGYTF. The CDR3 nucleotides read TGTGCCAGCAGTCCCCTCGGGGTGCATGGCTACACCTTC.

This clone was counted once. CDR3 nucleotides: TGTGCCAGCAGCTCGGGACTAGCGGGGGGACTAAACAAAAACATTCAGTACTTC. Its protein product is CASSSGLAGGLNKNIQYF. V and J are TRBV5-5 and TRBJ2-4; TRBD2 matches 15 bases. V was pared by 3 bases and J by 3 bases, with 7 bases of the junction left unmatched. The CDR3 loop spans 18 amino acids. CDR1 is SGHKS and CDR2 is YYEKEE in the germline V gene (reference sequence).

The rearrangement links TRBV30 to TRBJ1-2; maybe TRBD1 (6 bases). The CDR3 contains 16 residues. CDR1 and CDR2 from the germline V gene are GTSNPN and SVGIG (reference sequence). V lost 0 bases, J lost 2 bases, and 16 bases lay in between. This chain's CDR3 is CAWSVQGFGPNYGYTF. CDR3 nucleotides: TGTGCCTGGAGTGTACAGGGTTTCGGCCCCAACTATGGCTACACCTTC.

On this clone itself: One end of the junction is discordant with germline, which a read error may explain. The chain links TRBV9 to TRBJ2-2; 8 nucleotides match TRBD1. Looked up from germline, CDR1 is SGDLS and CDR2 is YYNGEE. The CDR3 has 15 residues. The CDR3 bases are TGTGCCGGCAGCGTAGGGGGACAGGCCTACGGGGAGCTGTTTTTT. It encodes CAGSVGGQAYGELFF.

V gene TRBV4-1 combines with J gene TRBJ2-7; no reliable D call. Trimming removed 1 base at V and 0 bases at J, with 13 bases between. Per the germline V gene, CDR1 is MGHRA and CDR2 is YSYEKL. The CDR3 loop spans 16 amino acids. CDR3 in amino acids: CASSQVATFLSYEQYF. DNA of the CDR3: TGCGCCAGCAGCCAAGTGGCGACTTTCCTCTCCTACGAGCAGTACTTC.

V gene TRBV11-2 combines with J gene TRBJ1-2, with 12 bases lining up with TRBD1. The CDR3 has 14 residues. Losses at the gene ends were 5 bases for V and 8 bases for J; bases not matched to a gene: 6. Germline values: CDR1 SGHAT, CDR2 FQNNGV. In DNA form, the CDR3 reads TGTGCCAGCAGCCCGGGGGGACAGGGGGCCGGCTACACCTTC. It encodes CASSPGGQGAGYTF.

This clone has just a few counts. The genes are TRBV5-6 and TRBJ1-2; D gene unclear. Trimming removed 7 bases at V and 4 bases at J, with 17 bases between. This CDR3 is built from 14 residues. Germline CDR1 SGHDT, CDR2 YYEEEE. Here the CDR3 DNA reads TGTGCCAGCTTTTCACAGCCCGCGGGCTATGGCTACACCTTC. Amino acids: CASFSQPAGYGYTF.

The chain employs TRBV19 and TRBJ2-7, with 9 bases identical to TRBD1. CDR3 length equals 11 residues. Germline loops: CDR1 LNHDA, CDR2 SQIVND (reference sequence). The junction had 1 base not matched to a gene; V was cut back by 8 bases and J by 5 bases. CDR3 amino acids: CASGDRDEQYF. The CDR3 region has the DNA TGTGCCAGTGGGGACAGGGACGAGCAGTACTTC.

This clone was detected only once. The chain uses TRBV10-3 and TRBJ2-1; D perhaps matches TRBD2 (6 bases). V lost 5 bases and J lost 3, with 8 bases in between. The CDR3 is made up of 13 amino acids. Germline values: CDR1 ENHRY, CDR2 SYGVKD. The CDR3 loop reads CAISPGVYNEQFF. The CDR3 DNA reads TGTGCCATCAGTCCGGGGGTCTACAATGAGCAGTTCTTC.

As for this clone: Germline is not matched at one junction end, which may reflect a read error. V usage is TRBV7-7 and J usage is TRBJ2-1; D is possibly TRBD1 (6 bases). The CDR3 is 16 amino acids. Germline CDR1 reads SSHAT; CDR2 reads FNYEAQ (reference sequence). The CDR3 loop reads CASSSSRDNPRNEQFF. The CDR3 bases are TGTGCTAGCAGCTCCTCTAGGGACAACCCCCGGAATGAGCAGTTCTTC. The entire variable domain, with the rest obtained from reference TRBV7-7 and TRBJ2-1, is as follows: GAGVSQSPRYKVTKRGQDVTLRCDPISSHATLYWYQQALGQGPEFLTYFNYEAQPDKSGLPSDRFSAERPEGSISTLTIQRTEQRDSAMYRCASSSSRDNPRNEQFFGPGTRLTVL.

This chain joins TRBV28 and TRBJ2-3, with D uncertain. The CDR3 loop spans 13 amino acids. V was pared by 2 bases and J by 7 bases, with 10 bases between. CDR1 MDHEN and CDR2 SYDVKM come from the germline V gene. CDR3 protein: CASSLGRLYTQYF. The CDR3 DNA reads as TGTGCCAGCAGTTTAGGAAGACTTTATACGCAGTATTTT.

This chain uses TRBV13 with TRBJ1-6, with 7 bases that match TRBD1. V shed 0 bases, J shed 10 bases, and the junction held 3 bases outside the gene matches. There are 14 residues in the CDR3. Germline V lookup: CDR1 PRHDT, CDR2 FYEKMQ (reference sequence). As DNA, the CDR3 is TGTGCCAGCAGCTTAGGACAGGGGTTGTCACCCCTCCACTTT. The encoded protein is CASSLGQGLSPLHF.

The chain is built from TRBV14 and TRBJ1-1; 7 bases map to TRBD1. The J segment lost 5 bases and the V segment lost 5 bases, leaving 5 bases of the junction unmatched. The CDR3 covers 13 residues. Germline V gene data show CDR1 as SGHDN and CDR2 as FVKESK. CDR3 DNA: TGTGCCAGCAGCTACGACAGGGTAACTGAAGCTTTCTTT. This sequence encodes CASSYDRVTEAFF.

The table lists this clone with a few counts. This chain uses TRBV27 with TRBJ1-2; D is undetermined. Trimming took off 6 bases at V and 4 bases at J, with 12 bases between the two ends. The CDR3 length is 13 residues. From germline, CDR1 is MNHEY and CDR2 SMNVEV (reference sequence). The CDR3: CASSLSVGYGYTF. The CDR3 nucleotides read TGTGCCAGCAGCCTGTCTGTCGGCTATGGCTACACCTTC.

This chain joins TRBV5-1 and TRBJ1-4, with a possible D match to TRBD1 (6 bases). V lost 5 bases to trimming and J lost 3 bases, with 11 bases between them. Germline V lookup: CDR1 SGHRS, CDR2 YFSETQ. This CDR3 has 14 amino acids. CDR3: CASSSKGANEKLFF. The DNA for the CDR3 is TGCGCCAGCAGTTCGAAGGGGGCTAATGAAAAACTGTTTTTT.

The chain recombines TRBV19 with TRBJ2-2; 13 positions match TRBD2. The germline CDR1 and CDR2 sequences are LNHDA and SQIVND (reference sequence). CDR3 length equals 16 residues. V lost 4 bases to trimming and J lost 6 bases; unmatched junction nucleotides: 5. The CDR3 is CASSTTLAGGPGELFF. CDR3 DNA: TGTGCCAGTAGTACAACACTAGCGGGGGGGCCCGGGGAGCTGTTTTTT.

The CDR3 loop is CSVELAGATGELFF. CDR3 DNA sequence: TGCAGCGTAGAGCTAGCGGGTGCCACCGGGGAGCTGTTTTTT. V is TRBV29-1 and J is TRBJ2-2; 8 nucleotides agree with TRBD2. The CDR3 sequence is 14 residues long. The ends lost 6 bases at V and 4 bases at J; junction bases unmatched: 7. The germline V gene encodes CDR1 SQVTM and CDR2 ANQGSEA.

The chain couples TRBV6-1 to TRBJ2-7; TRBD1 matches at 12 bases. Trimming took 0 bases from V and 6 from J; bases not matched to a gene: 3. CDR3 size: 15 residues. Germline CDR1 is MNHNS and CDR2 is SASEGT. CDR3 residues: CASSEAGQGAGEQYF. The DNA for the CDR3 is TGTGCCAGCAGTGAAGCGGGACAGGGGGCCGGCGAGCAGTACTTC.

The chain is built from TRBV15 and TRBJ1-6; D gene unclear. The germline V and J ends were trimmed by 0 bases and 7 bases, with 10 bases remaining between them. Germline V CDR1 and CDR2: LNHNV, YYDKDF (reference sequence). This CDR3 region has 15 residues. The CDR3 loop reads CATSREVGSNSPLHF. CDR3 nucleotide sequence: TGTGCCACCAGCAGAGAAGTTGGGAGCAATTCACCCCTCCACTTT.

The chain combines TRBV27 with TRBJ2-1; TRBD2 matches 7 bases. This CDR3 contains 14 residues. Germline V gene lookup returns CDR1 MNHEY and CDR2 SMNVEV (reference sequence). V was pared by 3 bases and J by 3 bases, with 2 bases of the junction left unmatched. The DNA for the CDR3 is TGTGCCAGCAGTTTCCCGGGGGGCTACAATGAGCAGTTCTTC. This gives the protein CASSFPGGYNEQFF.